The entry that follows covers one T cell receptor beta chain sequence. The antigen is not known. The data were obtained in a study of graft-versus-host responses after intestinal transplantation. V was trimmed by 5 bases and J by 9 bases, leaving 8 bases between them. This CDR3 has 11 amino acids. Study-level points and caveats: Some GvH clones appeared in ileal mucosa or blood before recipient bone marrow.

TCRdb's copy holds only in-frame clones and misses some; the assay was immunoSEQ multiplex PCR. The sample carries tens of thousands of clones, almost 90% recorded once. The chain employs TRBV23-1 and TRBJ1-5, with D hard to call. TRBV23-1 is marked as an open reading frame, function uncertain. The receptor was derived from a human donor who received an intestinal transplant. Sequences were derived from unstimulated CD4+ T cells sorted from spleen or lymph node cells, sampled before intestinal transplant. CDR3 DNA sequence: TGCGCCAGCAGTGTTTCGTGGCCCCAGCATTTT. It is translated as CASSVSWPQHF.